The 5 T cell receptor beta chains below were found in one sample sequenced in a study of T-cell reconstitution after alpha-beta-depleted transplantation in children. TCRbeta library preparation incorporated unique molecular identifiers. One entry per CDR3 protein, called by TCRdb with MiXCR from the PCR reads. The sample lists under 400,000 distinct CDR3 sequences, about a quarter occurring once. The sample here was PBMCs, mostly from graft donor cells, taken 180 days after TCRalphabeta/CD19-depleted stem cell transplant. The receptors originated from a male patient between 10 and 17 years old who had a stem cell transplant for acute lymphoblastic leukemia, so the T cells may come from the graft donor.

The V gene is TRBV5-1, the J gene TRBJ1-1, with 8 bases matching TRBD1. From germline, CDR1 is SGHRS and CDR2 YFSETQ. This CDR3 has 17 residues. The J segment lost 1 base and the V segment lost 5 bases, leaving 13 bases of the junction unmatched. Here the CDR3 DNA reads TGCGCCAGCAGAATGGCGGACAGGGCTTTCAAGAACACTGAAGCTTTCTTT. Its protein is CASRMADRAFKNTEAFF.

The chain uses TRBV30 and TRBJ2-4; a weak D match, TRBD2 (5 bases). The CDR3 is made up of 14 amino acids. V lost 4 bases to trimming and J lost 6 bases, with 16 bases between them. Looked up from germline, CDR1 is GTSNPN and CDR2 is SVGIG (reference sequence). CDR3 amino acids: CAWTDGLARNIQYF. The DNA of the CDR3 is TGTGCCTGGACCGATGGACTTGCACGAAACATTCAGTACTTC.

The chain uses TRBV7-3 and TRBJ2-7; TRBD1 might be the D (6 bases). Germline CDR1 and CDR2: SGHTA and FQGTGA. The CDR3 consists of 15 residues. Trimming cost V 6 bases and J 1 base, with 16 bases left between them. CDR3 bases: TGTGCCAGCAGTAAAGGACAGTCGCCTTCCTACGAGCAGTACTTC. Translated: CASSKGQSPSYEQYF.

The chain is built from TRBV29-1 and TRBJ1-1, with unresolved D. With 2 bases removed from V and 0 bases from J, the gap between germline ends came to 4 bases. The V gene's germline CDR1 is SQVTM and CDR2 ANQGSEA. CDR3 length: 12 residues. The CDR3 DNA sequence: TGCAGCGTTGAAAACCTGAACACTGAAGCTTTCTTT. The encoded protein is CSVENLNTEAFF.

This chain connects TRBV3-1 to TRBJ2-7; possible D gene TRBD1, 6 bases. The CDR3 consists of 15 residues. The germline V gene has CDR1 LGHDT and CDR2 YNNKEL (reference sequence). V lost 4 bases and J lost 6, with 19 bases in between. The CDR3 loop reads CASSLDSLGAREQYF. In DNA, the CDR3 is TGTGCCAGCAGCCTGGACAGCTTAGGAGCACGCGAGCAGTACTTC.